One and the same sample provided the 20 T cell receptor beta chains below, sequenced in a study of a mutant IDH1 vaccine in newly diagnosed glioma. Time point here: week 11, during vaccination. In every dose of vaccine, 300 ug of mutant IDH1 20-mer peptide was given alongside topical imiquimod. Antigens of these TCRs are unknown. Assay used: immunoSEQ multiplex PCR; TCRdb lists only in-frame clones, some missing. Found here are 30,000 to 40,000 clones, less than 90% of them singletons; the top ten hold approximately 2%. This specimen was PBMCs, taken from a glioma patient whose treatment included an IDH1 peptide vaccine. These receptors all come from a man in his forties with glioma.

The chain has TRBV19 and TRBJ2-2; perhaps TRBD2 as D (5 bases). V was clipped by 6 bases and J by 2 bases, with 13 bases between them. CDR1 is LNHDA and CDR2 is SQIVND in the germline V gene (reference sequence). This CDR3 is 15 amino acids long. CDR3 DNA: TGTGCCAGTAGCTTGGACTGGGGAAACACCGGGGAGCTGTTTTTT. This encodes CASSLDWGNTGELFF.

The gene calls are TRBV10-3 and TRBJ1-5; a weak D match, TRBD1 (5 bases). Deletions cut 8 bases from V and 4 bases from J, with 12 bases between. This CDR3 has 13 amino acids. The germline V gene encodes CDR1 ENHRY and CDR2 SYGVKD. DNA for the CDR3: TGTGCCATCGGGGCAGCCATAAATCAGCCCCAGCATTTT. Translating it yields CAIGAAINQPQHF.

This clone was observed once. This chain joins TRBV7-9 and TRBJ1-2; no reliable D call. The CDR3 length is 13 residues. Trimming pared 0 bases from V and 9 bases from J, leaving 11 bases between. Per the germline V gene, CDR1 is SEHNR and CDR2 is FQNEAQ (reference sequence). The CDR3 spells CASSLAGNLSYTF. The CDR3, as DNA: TGTGCCAGCAGCTTAGCAGGGAACCTCAGCTACACCTTC.

The chain joins TRBV6-5 to TRBJ2-7; D may be TRBD1 (6 bases). CDR3 length equals 14 residues. Per the germline V gene, CDR1 is MNHEY and CDR2 is SVGAGI. With 2 bases removed from V and 1 base from J, the gap between germline ends came to 9 bases. The CDR3 nucleotides read TGTGCCAGCAGTTACGGGGACATTTCCTACGAGCAGTACTTC. Translation: CASSYGDISYEQYF.

The chain is built from TRBV25-1 and TRBJ1-3; D is ambiguous. V lost 4 bases, J lost 0 bases, and 13 bases lay in between. The CDR3 length is 16 residues. The germline gives CDR1 MGHDK, CDR2 SYGVNS. Here the CDR3 reads CASSAPGLYSGNTIYF. As DNA, the CDR3 is TGTGCCAGCAGTGCCCCCGGACTCTACTCTGGAAACACCATATATTTT.

The table lists this clone with a few counts. V usage is TRBV28 and J usage is TRBJ2-3; D not certain. V gave up 6 bases and J gave up 2 bases, with 12 bases separating them. Germline CDR1 reads MDHEN; CDR2 reads SYDVKM. This CDR3 spans 14 amino acids. The CDR3 sequence is CASSGGAVTDTQYF. The CDR3, as DNA: TGTGCCAGCAGCGGCGGAGCTGTCACAGATACGCAGTATTTT. The full variable domain, with the rest looked up from reference TRBV28 and TRBJ2-3, is DVKVTQSSRYLVKRTGEKVFLECVQDMDHENMFWYRQDPGLGLRLIYFSYDVKMKEKGDIPEGYSVSREKKERFSLILESASTNQTSMYLCASSGGAVTDTQYFGPGTRLTVL.

This clone showed up just once. The gene calls are TRBV18 and TRBJ2-7; D is perhaps TRBD2 (5 bases). The CDR3 loop spans 15 amino acids. V was trimmed by 3 bases and J by 1 base, leaving 13 bases between them. Germline-derived CDR1 and CDR2 are KGHSH and LQKENI. The CDR3 DNA follows: TGTGCCAGCTCACCGCGAGCGGCCCGGTCCTACGAGCAGTACTTC. It encodes CASSPRAARSYEQYF.

The count of this clone is one. J is TRBJ2-1 and V is TRBV14; 9 bases are shared with TRBD1. V gave up 1 base and J gave up 4 bases; unmatched junction bases: 8. The germline CDR1 and CDR2 sequences are SGHDN and FVKESK. The CDR3 length is 17 residues. This chain's CDR3 is CASSQGGRDRVYNEQFF. CDR3 nucleotides: TGTGCCAGCAGCCAAGGGGGCCGGGACAGGGTGTACAATGAGCAGTTCTTC.

This rearrangement joins TRBV7-2 to TRBJ2-3; D is tentatively TRBD1 or TRBD2 (5 bases each). V shed 5 bases and J shed 1 base, with 10 bases lying between them. Germline V gene data show CDR1 as SGHTA and CDR2 as FQGNSA. The CDR3 extends over 14 amino acids. The DNA for the CDR3 is TGTGCCAGCAGCCTCAGAGGGGGCACAGATACGCAGTATTTT. Translated, it gives CASSLRGGTDTQYF.

The gene calls are TRBV6-1 and TRBJ2-7; perhaps TRBD1 as D (5 bases). CDR3 length: 13 residues. Trimming left V 5 bases short and J 3 bases short, with 11 bases between. Germline assignment: CDR1 MNHNS and CDR2 SASEGT. DNA for the CDR3: TGTGCCAGCAGTCTCAGGGAATTCTACGAGCAGTACTTC. Protein product: CASSLREFYEQYF.

The V call is TRBV10-2, the J call TRBJ1-5, with a weak D call TRBD1 (6 bases). The germline gives CDR1 WSHSY, CDR2 SAAADI. V gave up 9 bases and J gave up 2 bases, with 17 bases separating them. The CDR3 is 15 amino acids. The CDR3 loop reads CASREGGVGNQPQHF. DNA for the CDR3: TGCGCCAGTCGGGAGGGGGGAGTTGGCAATCAGCCCCAGCATTTT.

This CDR3 is CASSLSGTGGGKLFF. Written as DNA, the CDR3 is TGCGCCAGCAGCTTGTCCGGGACAGGGGGCGGAAAACTGTTTTTT. The gene calls are TRBV5-1 and TRBJ1-4; 12 bases agree with TRBD1. This CDR3 spans 15 amino acids. The V gene end was trimmed by 1 base and the J gene end by 10 bases; junction bases not matched to a gene: 5. Germline V gene lookup returns CDR1 SGHRS and CDR2 YFSETQ.

In DNA form, the CDR3 reads TGTGCCAGCAGCCGAACAGGGAACTACGAGCAGTACTTC. It codes for CASSRTGNYEQYF. This chain uses TRBV7-7 with TRBJ2-7, with D perhaps matching TRBD1 (6 bases). This CDR3 spans 13 amino acids. CDR1 and CDR2 from the germline V gene are SSHAT and FNYEAQ (reference sequence). V was shortened by 5 bases and J by 3 bases, with 11 bases between the two germline ends.

This clone was counted only a few times. The chain is built from TRBV7-7 and TRBJ2-6; 7 bases agree with TRBD2. The germline gives CDR1 SSHAT, CDR2 FNYEAQ (reference sequence). This CDR3 contains 18 residues. V gave up 5 bases and J gave up 3 bases; unmatched junction bases: 13. The CDR3 DNA sequence: TGTGCCAGCAGCAGAGGAGTTCGGGGAGGGAGTGGGGCCAACGTCCTGACTTTC. Residues: CASSRGVRGGSGANVLTF.

The table lists this clone with a few counts. V and J are TRBV10-3 and TRBJ1-5, with TRBD1 as a possible D gene (5 bases). Trimming took off 0 bases at V and 6 bases at J, with 12 bases between the two ends. The CDR3 is 15 residues long. Germline V gives CDR1 ENHRY, CDR2 SYGVKD. CDR3 amino acids: CAISESGVAGQPQHF. The CDR3 DNA sequence: TGTGCCATCAGTGAGTCGGGGGTGGCGGGTCAGCCCCAGCATTTT.

The V call is TRBV6-1, the J call TRBJ1-2; 7 nucleotides match TRBD1. The CDR3 consists of 13 residues. Germline-derived CDR1 and CDR2 are MNHNS and SASEGT. The ends lost 4 bases at V and 5 bases at J; junction bases unmatched: 4. Written as DNA, the CDR3 is TGTGCCAGCAGTGTTGACAGGGAATATGGCTACACCTTC. Protein product: CASSVDREYGYTF.

The rearrangement links TRBV2 to TRBJ2-5; D is unclear. V lost 7 bases to trimming and J lost 7 bases, with 16 bases between them. CDR1 and CDR2 from the germline V gene are SNHLY and FYNNEI. This CDR3 has 13 residues. The CDR3 protein is CASTPGTWGTQYF. The CDR3 DNA is TGTGCCAGCACCCCCGGTACCTGGGGGACCCAGTACTTC.

V gene TRBV4-2 combines with J gene TRBJ1-5; D is uncertain. There are 13 residues in the CDR3. Germline V CDR1 and CDR2: LGHNA, YNFKEQ. Between the trimmed V and J ends, which lost 1 base and 7 bases, there was a span of 8 bases. This CDR3 reads CASSQVILQPQHF. The DNA for the CDR3 is TGTGCCAGCAGCCAAGTTATTCTCCAGCCCCAGCATTTT.

V is TRBV7-9 and J is TRBJ1-1; D may be TRBD1 (5 bases). CDR1 and CDR2 (germline): SEHNR, FQNEAQ (reference sequence). V was clipped by 6 bases and J by 6 bases, with 14 bases between them. The CDR3 loop spans 13 amino acids. The CDR3 spells CASSSQGGPEAFF. The CDR3 nucleotides read TGTGCCAGCAGTTCCCAGGGTGGTCCTGAAGCTTTCTTT.

J is TRBJ2-3 and V is TRBV7-8, with 8 bases fitting TRBD2. The CDR3 sequence is 16 residues long. Per the germline V gene, CDR1 is SGHVS and CDR2 is FQNEAQ. V trimming: 1 base; J trimming: 1 base; junction bases outside the gene matches: 4. In nucleotides, the CDR3 is TGTGCCAGCAGCTTAGGCACTAGCGGTCGCACAGATACGCAGTATTTT. This sequence encodes CASSLGTSGRTDTQYF. Full variable domain (rest looked up from reference TRBV7-8 and TRBJ2-3): GAGVSQSPRYKVAKRGQDVALRCDPISGHVSLFWYQQALGQGPEFLTYFQNEAQLDKSGLPSDRFFAERPEGSVSTLKIQRTQQEDSAVYLCASSLGTSGRTDTQYFGPGTRLTVL.